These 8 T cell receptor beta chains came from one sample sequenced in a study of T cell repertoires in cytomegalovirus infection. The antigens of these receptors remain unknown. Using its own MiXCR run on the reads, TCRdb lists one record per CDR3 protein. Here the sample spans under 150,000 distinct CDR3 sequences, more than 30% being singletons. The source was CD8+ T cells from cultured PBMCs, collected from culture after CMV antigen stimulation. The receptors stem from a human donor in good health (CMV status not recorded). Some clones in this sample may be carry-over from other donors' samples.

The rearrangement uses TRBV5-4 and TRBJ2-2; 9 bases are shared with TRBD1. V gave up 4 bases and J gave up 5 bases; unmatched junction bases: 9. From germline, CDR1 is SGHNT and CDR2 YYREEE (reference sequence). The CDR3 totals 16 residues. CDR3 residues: CASSVPDRGETGELFF. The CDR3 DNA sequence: TGTGCCAGCAGCGTACCCGACAGGGGGGAAACCGGGGAGCTGTTTTTT. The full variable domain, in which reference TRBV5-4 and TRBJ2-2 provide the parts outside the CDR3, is ETGVTQSPTHLIKTRGQQVTLRCSSQSGHNTVSWYQQALGQGPQFIFQYYREEENGRGNFPPRFSGLQFPNYSSELNVNALELDDSALYLCASSVPDRGETGELFFGEGSRLTVL.

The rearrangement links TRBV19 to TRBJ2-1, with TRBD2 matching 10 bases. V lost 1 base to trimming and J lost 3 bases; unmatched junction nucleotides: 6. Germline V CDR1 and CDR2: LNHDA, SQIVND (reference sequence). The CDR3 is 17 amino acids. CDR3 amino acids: CASSIGASGGDYNEQFF. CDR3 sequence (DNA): TGTGCCAGTAGTATAGGGGCTAGCGGGGGTGACTACAATGAGCAGTTCTTC.

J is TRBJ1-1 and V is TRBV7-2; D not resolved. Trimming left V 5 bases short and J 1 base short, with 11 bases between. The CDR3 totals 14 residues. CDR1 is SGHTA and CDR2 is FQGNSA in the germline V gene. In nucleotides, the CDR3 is TGTGCCAGCAGCCCTAGTGAGGGGAACACTGAAGCTTTCTTT. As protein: CASSPSEGNTEAFF.

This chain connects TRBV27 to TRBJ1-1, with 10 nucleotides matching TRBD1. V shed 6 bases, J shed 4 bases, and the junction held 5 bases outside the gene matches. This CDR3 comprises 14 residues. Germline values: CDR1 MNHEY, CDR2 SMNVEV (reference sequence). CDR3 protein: CASRQTGGVTEAFF. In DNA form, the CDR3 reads TGTGCCAGCAGGCAGACAGGGGGCGTCACTGAAGCTTTCTTT.

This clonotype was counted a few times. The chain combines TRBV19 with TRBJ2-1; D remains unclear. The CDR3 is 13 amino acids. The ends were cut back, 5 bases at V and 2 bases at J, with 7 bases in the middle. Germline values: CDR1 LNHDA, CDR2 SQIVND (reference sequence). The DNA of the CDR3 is TGTGCCAGTAGTTTCAACCCCTACAATGAGCAGTTCTTC. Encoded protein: CASSFNPYNEQFF.

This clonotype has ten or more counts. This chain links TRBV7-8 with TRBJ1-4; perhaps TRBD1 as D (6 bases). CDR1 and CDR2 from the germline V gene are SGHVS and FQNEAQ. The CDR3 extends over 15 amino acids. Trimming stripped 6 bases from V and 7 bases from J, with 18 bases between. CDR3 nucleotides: TGTGCCAGCAGGCAACAGGGTCGGGTGGGTGAAAAACTGTTTTTT. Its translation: CASRQQGRVGEKLFF.

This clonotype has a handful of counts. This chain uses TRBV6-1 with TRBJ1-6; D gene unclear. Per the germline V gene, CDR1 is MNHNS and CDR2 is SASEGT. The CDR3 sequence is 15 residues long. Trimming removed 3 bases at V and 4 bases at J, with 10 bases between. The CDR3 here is CASSDYSLYNSPLHF. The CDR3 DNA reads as TGTGCCAGCAGTGACTACAGCTTATATAATTCACCCCTCCACTTT.

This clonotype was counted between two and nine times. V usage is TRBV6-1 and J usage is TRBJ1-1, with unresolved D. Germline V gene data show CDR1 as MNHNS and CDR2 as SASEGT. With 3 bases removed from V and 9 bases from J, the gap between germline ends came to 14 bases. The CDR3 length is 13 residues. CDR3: CASSDGSNFKAFF. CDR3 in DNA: TGTGCCAGCAGTGACGGGAGTAACTTTAAAGCTTTCTTT.